This TCR beta chain originates from a study of blood T cell repertoires in COVID-19. Across the whole study: Sample material is recorded as cDNA or gDNA derived from T cells, B-cell-depleted T cells, or PBMCs.

As processed by the authors: The authors estimated nucleated cell counts from reference gene primer amplification. This table comes from immunoSEQ multiplex PCR, and its TCRdb copy is limited to in-frame clones, with some not included. V and J calls and clone size are given by that table; D and trimming were obtained from the DNA. Among some 42,000 clones listed, approximately 88% were seen once. Germline assignment: CDR1 KGHSH and CDR2 LQKENI. This CDR3 spans 18 amino acids. Trimming removed 3 bases from V and 0 bases from J; junction bases left unmatched: 10. The chain carries TRBV18 and TRBJ1-4; 7 nucleotides match TRBD1. The sample comprised peripheral blood. The sequence came from a human donor in a cohort sampled during active COVID-19. CDR3 nucleotides: TGTGCCAGCTCACCGAGGACAGGAAGGGGAGCAACTAATGAAAAACTGTTTTTT. Its translation is CASSPRTGRGATNEKLFF. Full variable domain (outside the CDR3, taken from reference TRBV18 and TRBJ1-4): NAGVMQNPRHLVRRRGQEARLRCSPMKGHSHVYWYRQLPEEGLKFMVYLQKENIIDESGMPKERFSAEFPKEGPSILRIQQVVRGDSAAYFCASSPRTGRGATNEKLFFGSGTQLSVL.